Listed here are 6 T cell receptor beta chains from one sample, sequenced in a study of cytomegalovirus exposure and HLA in healthy donors. PCR amplification relied on 60 Vbeta primers (plus 13 Jbeta primers). The data were produced by immunoSEQ multiplex PCR, yet TCRdb's version contains in-frame clones alone and is incomplete. The repertoire has about 90,000 clones, more than 55% of them found once; the top ten carry roughly 6%. The sequenced material came from PBMCs. These receptors came from a woman in her 30s in good health and CMV-seropositive.

The rearrangement links TRBV4-2 to TRBJ1-2; D perhaps matches TRBD1 (6 bases). The CDR3 contains 15 residues. Germline CDR1 is LGHNA and CDR2 is YNFKEQ. V was trimmed by 0 bases and J by 1 base, leaving 9 bases between them. The CDR3 sequence: CASSQEGAINYGYTF. The CDR3 region has the DNA TGTGCCAGCAGCCAAGAGGGGGCAATTAACTATGGCTACACCTTC.

The J gene is TRBJ2-1, the V gene TRBV18, with 7 nucleotides matching TRBD2. The germline V gene encodes CDR1 KGHSH and CDR2 LQKENI. J was trimmed by 5 bases and V by 5 bases; bases with no gene match: 3. There are 13 residues in the CDR3. CDR3 coding DNA: TGTGCCAGCTCATCCGGACTAGACAATGAGCAGTTCTTC. Protein sequence: CASSSGLDNEQFF.

The V gene is TRBV5-1, the J gene TRBJ2-1; TRBD2 aligns across 8 bases. Germline assignment: CDR1 SGHRS and CDR2 YFSETQ. The CDR3 is made up of 12 amino acids. The V gene end was trimmed by 3 bases and the J gene end by 7 bases; junction bases not matched to a gene: 0. CDR3: CASSSGGNEQFF. CDR3 sequence (DNA): TGCGCCAGCAGCTCGGGGGGGAATGAGCAGTTCTTC.

This clone was picked up a small number of times. The rearrangement uses TRBV28 and TRBJ1-2, with 8 bases identical to TRBD1. There are 15 residues in the CDR3. Germline assignment: CDR1 MDHEN and CDR2 SYDVKM. The V gene end was trimmed by 4 bases and the J gene end by 2 bases; junction bases not matched to a gene: 6. The CDR3 bases are TGTGCCAGCAGTTCGTCCTGGACAGGGAACTATGGCTACACCTTC. It is translated as CASSSSWTGNYGYTF.

This chain links TRBV2 with TRBJ2-2, with 7 bases fitting TRBD1. Germline V gene lookup returns CDR1 SNHLY and CDR2 FYNNEI. CDR3 length: 15 amino acids. Trimming at V came to 4 bases and at J to 2 bases, leaving 4 bases not matched to a gene. The CDR3 protein is CASSGRGRNTGELFF. The CDR3 DNA follows: TGTGCCAGCAGTGGAAGGGGGCGCAACACCGGGGAGCTGTTTTTT.

V and J are TRBV7-9 and TRBJ1-1, with unresolved D. Germline CDR1 reads SEHNR; CDR2 reads FQNEAQ (reference sequence). The ends were cut back, 3 bases at V and 3 bases at J, with 11 bases in the middle. CDR3 size: 14 residues. The CDR3: CASSLSRLDTEAFF. In DNA, the CDR3 is TGTGCCAGCAGCTTGTCCAGGTTAGACACTGAAGCTTTCTTT.